This TCR beta chain was observed in a study of T cell changes during pregnancy in multiple sclerosis. This CDR3 has 14 residues. The V gene lost 0 bases and the J gene lost 3 bases, with 5 bases spanning the gap. CDR1 and CDR2 (germline): ENHRY, SYGVKD. Using immunoSEQ multiplex PCR, the repertoire was profiled, and TCRdb retains in-frame clones only, with some absent. The data contain tens of thousands of clones, 93% of them singletons. The rearrangement joins TRBV10-3 to TRBJ1-4; no definite D call. The clonotype originates from a female donor with multiple sclerosis, enrolled in a pregnancy study. Specimen: peripheral blood, collected after pregnancy. DNA for the CDR3: TGTGCCATCAGTGAGTCCCAGTCTAATGAAAAACTGTTTTTT. Translated, it gives CAISESQSNEKLFF.